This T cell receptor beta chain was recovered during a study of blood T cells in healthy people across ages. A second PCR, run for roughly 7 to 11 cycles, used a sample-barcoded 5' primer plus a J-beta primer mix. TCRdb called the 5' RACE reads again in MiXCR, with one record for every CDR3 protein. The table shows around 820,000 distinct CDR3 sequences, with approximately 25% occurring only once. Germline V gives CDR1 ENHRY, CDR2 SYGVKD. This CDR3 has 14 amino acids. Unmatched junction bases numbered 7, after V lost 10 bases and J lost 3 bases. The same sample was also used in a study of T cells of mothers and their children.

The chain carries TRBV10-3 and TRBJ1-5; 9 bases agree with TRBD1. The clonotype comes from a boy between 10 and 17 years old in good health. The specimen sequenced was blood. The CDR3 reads CATKDRGINQPQHF. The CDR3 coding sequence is TGTGCCACCAAAGACAGGGGGATCAATCAGCCCCAGCATTTT.